This T cell receptor beta chain was sequenced in a study of blood T cell repertoires in COVID-19. The wider study: Some COVID-19 samples were acute and others convalescent; all came from the United States, Italy and Spain. T cells, B-cell-depleted T cells, or PBMCs supplied cDNA or gDNA.

This clone came up once. In the study's own analysis: Amplified reference gene primers provided the basis for estimating nucleated cell counts. Profiled with immunoSEQ multiplex PCR; TCRdb holds only in-frame clones, not every one. The V and J calls and clone size come from that table; D and trimming were worked out from the DNA. Of about 47,000 clones in the sample, around 86% were seen once. The CDR3 has 15 residues. The germline gives CDR1 LGHNA, CDR2 YSLEER. V gave up 1 base and J gave up 4 bases; unmatched junction bases: 3. The sequenced sample consisted of peripheral blood. The rearrangement joins TRBV4-3 to TRBJ2-1; 8 bases match TRBD2. The source is a man in his 60s with active COVID-19. CDR3 sequence: CASSQAAGAYNEQFF. The CDR3, as DNA: TGCGCCAGCAGCCAAGCAGCGGGGGCTTACAATGAGCAGTTCTTC.